This T cell receptor beta chain came from a study of cytomegalovirus exposure and HLA in healthy donors. The PCR employed 60 Vbeta primers together with 13 Jbeta primers. Some clones are missing from TCRdb's copy, which holds only in-frame ones; the method was immunoSEQ multiplex PCR. The data hold over 150,000 clones, with roughly 77% observed a single time. Comments on this clone: Its antigen is not identified.

Study conclusions and caveats: Earlier findings revealed that most TCR beta V segments proved productive either about 87% or about 30% of the time.

Germline CDR1 and CDR2: SGHAT and FQDESV (reference sequence). Trimming removed 1 base at V and 14 bases at J, with 21 bases between. CDR3 size: 16 residues. This chain uses TRBV11-1 with TRBJ1-6, with a possible D match to TRBD1 (6 bases). The sequencing sample was made of PBMCs. The receptor's source is a man aged 25-45 years in good health and CMV-seropositive. CDR3 coding DNA: TGTGCCAGCAGCTTAGGAAAACAGGGCCGGGTTCAGGCCCTCCACTTT. This gives the protein CASSLGKQGRVQALHF.